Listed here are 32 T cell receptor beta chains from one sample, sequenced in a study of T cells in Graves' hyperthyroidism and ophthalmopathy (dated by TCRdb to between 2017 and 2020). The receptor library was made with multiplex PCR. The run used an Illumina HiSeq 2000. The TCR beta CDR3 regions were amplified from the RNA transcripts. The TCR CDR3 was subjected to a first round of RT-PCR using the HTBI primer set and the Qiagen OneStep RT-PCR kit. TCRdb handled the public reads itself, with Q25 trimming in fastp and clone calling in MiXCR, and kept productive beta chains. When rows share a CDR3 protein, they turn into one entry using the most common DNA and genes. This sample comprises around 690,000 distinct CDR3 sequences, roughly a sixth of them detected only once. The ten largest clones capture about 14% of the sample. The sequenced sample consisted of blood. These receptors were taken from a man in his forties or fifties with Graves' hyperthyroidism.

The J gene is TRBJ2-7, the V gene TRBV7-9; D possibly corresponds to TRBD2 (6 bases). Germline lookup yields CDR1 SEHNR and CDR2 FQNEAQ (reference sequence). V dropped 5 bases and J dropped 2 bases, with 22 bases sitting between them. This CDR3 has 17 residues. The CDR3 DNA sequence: TGTGCCAGCAGCCCGGCGGGGTTACCCGGACAAACCTACGAGCAGTACTTC. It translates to CASSPAGLPGQTYEQYF.

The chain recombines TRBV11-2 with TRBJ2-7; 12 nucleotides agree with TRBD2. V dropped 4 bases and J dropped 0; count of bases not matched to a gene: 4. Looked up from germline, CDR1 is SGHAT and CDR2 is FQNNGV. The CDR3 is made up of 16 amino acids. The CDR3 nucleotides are TGTGCCAGCAGCTCGAGGACTAGCGGGGACTCCTACGAGCAGTACTTC. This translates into CASSSRTSGDSYEQYF.

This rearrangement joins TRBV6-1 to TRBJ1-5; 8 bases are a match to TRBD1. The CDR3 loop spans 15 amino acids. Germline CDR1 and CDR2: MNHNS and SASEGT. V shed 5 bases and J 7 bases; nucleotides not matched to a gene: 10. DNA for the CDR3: TGTGCCAGCAGTTATGGACAGGGTTTCGGACAGCCCCAGCATTTT. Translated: CASSYGQGFGQPQHF.

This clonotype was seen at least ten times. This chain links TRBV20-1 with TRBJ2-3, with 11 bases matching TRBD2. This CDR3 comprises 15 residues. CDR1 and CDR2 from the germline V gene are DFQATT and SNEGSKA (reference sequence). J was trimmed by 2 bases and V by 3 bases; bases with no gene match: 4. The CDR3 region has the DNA TGCAGTGCTAGGAGACTAGCGGGAACCACAGATACGCAGTATTTT. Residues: CSARRLAGTTDTQYF.

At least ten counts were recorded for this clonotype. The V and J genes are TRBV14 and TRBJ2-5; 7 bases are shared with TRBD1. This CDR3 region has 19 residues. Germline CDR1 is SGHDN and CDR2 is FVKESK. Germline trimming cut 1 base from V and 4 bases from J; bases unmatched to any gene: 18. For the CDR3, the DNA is TGTGCCAGCAGCCAAGTCTTTGGGGACAGTGAAGGGTATGGAGAGACCCAGTACTTC. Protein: CASSQVFGDSEGYGETQYF.

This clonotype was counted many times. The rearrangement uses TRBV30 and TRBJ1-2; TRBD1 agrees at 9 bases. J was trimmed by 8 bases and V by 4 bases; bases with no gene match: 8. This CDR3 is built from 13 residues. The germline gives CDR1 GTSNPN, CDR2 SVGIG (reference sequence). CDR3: CAWTPGTGNGYTF. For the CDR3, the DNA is TGTGCCTGGACCCCGGGGACAGGGAACGGCTACACCTTC. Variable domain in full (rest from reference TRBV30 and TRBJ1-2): SQTIHQWPATLVQPVGSPLSLECTVEGTSNPNLYWYRQAAGRGLQLLFYSVGIGQISSEVPQNLSASRPQDRQFILSSKKLLLSDSGFYLCAWTPGTGNGYTFGSGTRLTVV.

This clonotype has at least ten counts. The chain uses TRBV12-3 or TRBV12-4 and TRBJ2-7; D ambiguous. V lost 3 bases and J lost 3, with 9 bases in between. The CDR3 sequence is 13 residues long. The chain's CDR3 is CASSFTESYEQYF. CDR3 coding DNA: TGTGCCAGCAGTTTCACCGAAAGCTACGAGCAGTACTTC.

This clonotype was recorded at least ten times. DNA of the CDR3: TGTGCCAGCAATTTACAGGGGGTCGCTGAAGCTTTCTTT. Translated: CASNLQGVAEAFF. The chain employs TRBV2 and TRBJ1-1; TRBD1 matches 8 bases. The germline CDR1 and CDR2 sequences are SNHLY and FYNNEI. V trimming: 7 bases; J trimming: 6 bases; junction bases outside the gene matches: 7. The CDR3 sequence is 13 residues long.

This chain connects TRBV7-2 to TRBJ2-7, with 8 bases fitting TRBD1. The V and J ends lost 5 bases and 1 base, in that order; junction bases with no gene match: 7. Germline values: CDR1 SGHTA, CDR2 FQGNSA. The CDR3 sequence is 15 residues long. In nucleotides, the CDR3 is TGTGCCAGCAGCCAAGCAGGGGGCGGTTCCTACGAGCAGTACTTC. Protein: CASSQAGGGSYEQYF. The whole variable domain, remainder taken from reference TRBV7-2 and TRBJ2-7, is GAGVSQSPSNKVTEKGKDVELRCDPISGHTALYWYRQSLGQGLEFLIYFQGNSAPDKSGLPSDRFSAERTGGSVSTLTIQRTQQEDSAVYLCASSQAGGGSYEQYFGPGTRLTVT.

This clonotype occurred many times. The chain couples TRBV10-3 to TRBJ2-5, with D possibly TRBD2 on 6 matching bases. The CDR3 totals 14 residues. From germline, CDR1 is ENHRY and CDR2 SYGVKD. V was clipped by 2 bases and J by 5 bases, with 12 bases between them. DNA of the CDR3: TGTGCCATCAGTGAGACTAGCCTTCGGGAGACCCAGTACTTC. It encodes CAISETSLRETQYF.

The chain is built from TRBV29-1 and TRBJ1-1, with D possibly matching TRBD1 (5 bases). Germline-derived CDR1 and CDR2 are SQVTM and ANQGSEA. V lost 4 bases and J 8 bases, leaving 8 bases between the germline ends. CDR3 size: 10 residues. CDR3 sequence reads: CSVGGPEAFF. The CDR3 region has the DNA TGCAGCGTTGGGGGACCCGAAGCTTTCTTT.

The CDR3: CASSEGEFGYGYTF. For the CDR3, the DNA is TGTGCCAGCAGTGAAGGGGAATTTGGCTATGGCTACACCTTC. V and J are TRBV2 and TRBJ1-2, with D unclear. The V end lost 1 base, the J end lost 4 bases, and 10 bases lay between the germline ends. Per the germline V gene, CDR1 is SNHLY and CDR2 is FYNNEI. The CDR3 totals 14 residues.

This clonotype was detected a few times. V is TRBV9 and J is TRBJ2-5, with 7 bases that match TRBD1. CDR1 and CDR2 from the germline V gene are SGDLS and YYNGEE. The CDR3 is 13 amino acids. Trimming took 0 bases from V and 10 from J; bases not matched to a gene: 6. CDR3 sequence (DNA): TGTGCCAGCAGCGTAGCCCGACAGGGAGTCCAGTACTTC. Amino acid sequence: CASSVARQGVQYF. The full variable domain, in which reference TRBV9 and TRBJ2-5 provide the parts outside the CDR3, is DSGVTQTPKHLITATGQRVTLRCSPRSGDLSVYWYQQSLDQGLQFLIQYYNGEERAKGNILERFSAQQFPDLHSELNLSSLELGDSALYFCASSVARQGVQYFGPGTRLLVL.

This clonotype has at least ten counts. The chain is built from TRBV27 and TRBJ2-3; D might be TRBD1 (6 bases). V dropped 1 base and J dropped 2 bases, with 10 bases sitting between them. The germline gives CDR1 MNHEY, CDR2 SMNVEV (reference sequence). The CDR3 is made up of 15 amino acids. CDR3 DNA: TGTGCCAGCAGTTTATACGACAGGTCCACAGATACGCAGTATTTT. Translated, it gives CASSLYDRSTDTQYF.

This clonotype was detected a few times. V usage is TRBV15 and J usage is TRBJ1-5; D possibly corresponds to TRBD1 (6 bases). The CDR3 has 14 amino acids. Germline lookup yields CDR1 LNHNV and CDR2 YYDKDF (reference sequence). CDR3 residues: CATAAGAINQPQHF. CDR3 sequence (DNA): TGTGCTACGGCGGCAGGGGCAATCAATCAGCCCCAGCATTTT.

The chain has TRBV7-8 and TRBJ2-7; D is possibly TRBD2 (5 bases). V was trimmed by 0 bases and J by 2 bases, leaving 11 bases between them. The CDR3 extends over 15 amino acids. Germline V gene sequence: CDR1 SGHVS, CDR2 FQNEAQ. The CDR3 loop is CASSLARVKTYEQYF. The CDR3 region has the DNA TGTGCCAGCAGCTTAGCGAGGGTCAAGACCTACGAGCAGTACTTC.

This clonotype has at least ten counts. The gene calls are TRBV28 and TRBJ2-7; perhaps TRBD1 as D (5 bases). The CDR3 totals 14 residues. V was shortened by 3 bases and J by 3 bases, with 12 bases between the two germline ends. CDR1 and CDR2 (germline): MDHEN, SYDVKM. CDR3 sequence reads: CASSFSGFLYEQYF. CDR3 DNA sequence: TGTGCCAGCAGTTTCTCAGGGTTTCTCTACGAGCAGTACTTC.

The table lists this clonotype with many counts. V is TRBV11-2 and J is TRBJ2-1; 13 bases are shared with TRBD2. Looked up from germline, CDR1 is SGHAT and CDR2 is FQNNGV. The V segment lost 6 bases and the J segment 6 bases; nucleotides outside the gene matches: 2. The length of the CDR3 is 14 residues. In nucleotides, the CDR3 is TGTGCCAGCAGACTAGCGGGAGGGGGCAATGAGCAGTTCTTC. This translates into CASRLAGGGNEQFF. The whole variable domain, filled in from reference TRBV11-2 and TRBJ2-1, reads EAGVAQSPRYKIIEKRQSVAFWCNPISGHATLYWYQQILGQGPKLLIQFQNNGVVDDSQLPKDRFSAERLKGVDSTLKIQPAKLEDSAVYLCASRLAGGGNEQFFGPGTRLTVL.

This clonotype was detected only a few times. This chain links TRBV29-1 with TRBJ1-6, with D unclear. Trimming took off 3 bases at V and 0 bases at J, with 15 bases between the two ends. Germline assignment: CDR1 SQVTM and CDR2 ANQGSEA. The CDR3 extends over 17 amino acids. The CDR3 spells CSVEGFGLSSYNSPLHF. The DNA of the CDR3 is TGCAGCGTTGAGGGGTTCGGACTAAGCTCCTATAATTCACCCCTCCACTTT.

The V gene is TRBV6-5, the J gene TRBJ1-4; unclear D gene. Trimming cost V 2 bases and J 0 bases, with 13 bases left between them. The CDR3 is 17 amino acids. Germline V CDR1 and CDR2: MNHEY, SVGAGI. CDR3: CASSYRAGLSTNEKLFF. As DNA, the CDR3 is TGTGCCAGCAGTTACAGGGCAGGACTTTCAACTAATGAAAAACTGTTTTTT.

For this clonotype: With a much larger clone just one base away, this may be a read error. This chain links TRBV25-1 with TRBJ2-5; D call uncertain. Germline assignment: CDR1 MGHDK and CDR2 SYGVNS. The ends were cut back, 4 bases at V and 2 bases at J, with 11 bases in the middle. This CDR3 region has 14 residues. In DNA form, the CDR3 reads TGTGCCAGCAGTGGGGCACCCCCTCAAGAGACCCAGTACTTC. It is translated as CASSGAPPQETQYF.

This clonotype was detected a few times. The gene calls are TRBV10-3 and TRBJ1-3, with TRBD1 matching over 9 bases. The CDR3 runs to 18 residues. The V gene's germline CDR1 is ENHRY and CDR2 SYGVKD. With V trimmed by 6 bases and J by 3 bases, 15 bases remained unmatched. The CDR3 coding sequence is TGTGCCATCAGCGGTTCTTTCAAACAGGGGGCCAGTGGAAACACCATATATTTT. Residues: CAISGSFKQGASGNTIYF.

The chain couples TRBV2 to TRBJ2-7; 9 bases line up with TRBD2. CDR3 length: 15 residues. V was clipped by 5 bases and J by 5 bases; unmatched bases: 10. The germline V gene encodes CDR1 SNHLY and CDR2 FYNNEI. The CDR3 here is CASSSWSGRLDEQYF. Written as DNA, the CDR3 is TGTGCCAGCAGTTCCTGGAGCGGGAGGCTAGACGAGCAGTACTTC.

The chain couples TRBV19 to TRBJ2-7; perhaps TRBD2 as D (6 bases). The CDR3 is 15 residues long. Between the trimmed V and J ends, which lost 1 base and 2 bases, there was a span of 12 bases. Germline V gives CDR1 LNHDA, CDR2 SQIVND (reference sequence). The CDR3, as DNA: TGTGCCAGTAGTATAGCCTGGAGGGGAGCCTACGAGCAGTACTTC. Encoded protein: CASSIAWRGAYEQYF.

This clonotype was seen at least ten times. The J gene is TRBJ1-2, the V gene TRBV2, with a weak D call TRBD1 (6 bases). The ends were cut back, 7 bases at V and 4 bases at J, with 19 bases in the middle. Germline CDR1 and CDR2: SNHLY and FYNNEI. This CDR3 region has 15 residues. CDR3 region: CASNRETGLSYGYTF. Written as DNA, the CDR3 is TGTGCCAGCAATAGGGAGACAGGTCTCAGCTATGGCTACACCTTC.

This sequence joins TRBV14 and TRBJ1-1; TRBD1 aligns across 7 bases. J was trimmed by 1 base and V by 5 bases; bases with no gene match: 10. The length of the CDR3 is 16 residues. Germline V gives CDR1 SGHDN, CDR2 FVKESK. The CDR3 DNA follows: TGTGCCAGCAGCGAGGGACAGCGAACATGGAACACTGAAGCTTTCTTT. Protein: CASSEGQRTWNTEAFF. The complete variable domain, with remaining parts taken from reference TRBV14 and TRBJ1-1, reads EAGVTQFPSHSVIEKGQTVTLRCDPISGHDNLYWYRRVMGKEIKFLLHFVKESKQDESGMPNNRFLAERTGGTYSTLKVQPAELEDSGVYFCASSEGQRTWNTEAFFGQGTRLTVV.

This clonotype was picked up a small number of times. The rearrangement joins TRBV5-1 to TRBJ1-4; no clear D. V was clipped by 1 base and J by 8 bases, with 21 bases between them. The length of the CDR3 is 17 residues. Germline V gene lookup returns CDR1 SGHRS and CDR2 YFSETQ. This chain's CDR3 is CASSLLDSAGLGEKLFF. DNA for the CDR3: TGCGCCAGCAGCTTGTTAGATTCCGCCGGCCTGGGGGAAAAACTGTTTTTT.

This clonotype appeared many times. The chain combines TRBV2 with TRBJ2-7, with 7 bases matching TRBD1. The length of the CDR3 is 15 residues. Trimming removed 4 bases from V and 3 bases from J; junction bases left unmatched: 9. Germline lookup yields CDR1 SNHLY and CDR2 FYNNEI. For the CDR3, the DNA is TGTGCCAGCAGTGCCCCCGGGACAGATTACTACGAGCAGTACTTC. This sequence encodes CASSAPGTDYYEQYF.

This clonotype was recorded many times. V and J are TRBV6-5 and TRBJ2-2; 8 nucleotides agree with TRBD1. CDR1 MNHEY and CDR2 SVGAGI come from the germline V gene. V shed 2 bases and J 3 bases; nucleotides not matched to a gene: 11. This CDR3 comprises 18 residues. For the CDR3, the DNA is TGTGCCAGCAGTTACACTCCGAGGACAGGGCGGCACACCGGGGAGCTGTTTTTT. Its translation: CASSYTPRTGRHTGELFF.

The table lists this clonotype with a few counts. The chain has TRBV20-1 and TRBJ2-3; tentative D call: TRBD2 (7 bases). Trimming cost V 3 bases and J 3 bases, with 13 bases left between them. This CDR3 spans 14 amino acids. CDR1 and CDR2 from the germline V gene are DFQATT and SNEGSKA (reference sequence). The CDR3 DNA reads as TGCAGTGCTAGTTTGGCGGGGGCAACAGATACGCAGTATTTT. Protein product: CSASLAGATDTQYF.

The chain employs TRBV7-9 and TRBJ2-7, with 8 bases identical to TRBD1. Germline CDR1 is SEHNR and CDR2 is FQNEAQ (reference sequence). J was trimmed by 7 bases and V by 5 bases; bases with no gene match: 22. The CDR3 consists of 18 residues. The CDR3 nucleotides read TGTGCCAGCAGCCTGGTCGGGACAGGTTTTGCCAGCATTTGGGAGCAGTACTTC. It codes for CASSLVGTGFASIWEQYF.

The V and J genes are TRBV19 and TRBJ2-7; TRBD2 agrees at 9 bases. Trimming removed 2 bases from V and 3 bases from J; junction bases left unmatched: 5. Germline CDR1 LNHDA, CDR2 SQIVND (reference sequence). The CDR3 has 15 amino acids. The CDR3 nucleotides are TGTGCCAGTAGTATAACTCCTAGCGGGATCTACGAGCAGTACTTC. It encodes CASSITPSGIYEQYF.